This TCR beta chain is drawn from a study of T cells of healthy individuals. Germline V CDR1 and CDR2: MNHEY, SVGEGT. Deletions cut 8 bases from V and 1 base from J, with 12 bases between. The CDR3 is made up of 14 amino acids. This clonotype was observed many times. A single record per CDR3 protein comes from TCRdb applying MiXCR to the 5' RACE reads. The sample has around 83,000 distinct CDR3 sequences, 4% to 5.5% seen once. This clonotype originated in a female donor in good health. This rearrangement joins TRBV6-2 or TRBV6-3 to TRBJ1-3; no reliable D call. Here the CDR3 reads CASGEQISGNTIYF. The CDR3 nucleotides are TGTGCCAGCGGTGAACAGATATCTGGAAACACCATATATTTT.